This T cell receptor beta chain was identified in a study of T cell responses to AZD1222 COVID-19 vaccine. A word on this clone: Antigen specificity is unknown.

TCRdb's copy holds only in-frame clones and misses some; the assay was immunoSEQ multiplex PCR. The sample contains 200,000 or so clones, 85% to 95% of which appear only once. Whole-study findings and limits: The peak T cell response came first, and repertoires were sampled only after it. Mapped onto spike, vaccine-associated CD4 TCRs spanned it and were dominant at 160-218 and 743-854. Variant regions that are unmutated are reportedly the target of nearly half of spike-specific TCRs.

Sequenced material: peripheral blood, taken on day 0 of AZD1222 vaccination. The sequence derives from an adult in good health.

The CDR3 DNA reads as TGTGCCTGGACCCCGGGGGTAAGAGGAGACGAGCAGTACTTC. Its translation is CAWTPGVRGDEQYF. V is TRBV30 and J is TRBJ2-7; TRBD2 is a possible D gene (6 bases). Germline CDR1 and CDR2: GTSNPN and SVGIG (reference sequence). Trimming left V 4 bases short and J 5 bases short, with 18 bases between. The CDR3 is 14 amino acids. Supplemented by reference TRBV30 and TRBJ2-7, the full variable domain reads SQTIHQWPATLVQPVGSPLSLECTVEGTSNPNLYWYRQAAGRGLQLLFYSVGIGQISSEVPQNLSASRPQDRQFILSSKKLLLSDSGFYLCAWTPGVRGDEQYFGPGTRLTVT.